Each of the 27 T cell receptor beta chains below was sequenced from the same sample in a study of regulatory T cells in long-lasting Graves disease (dated by TCRdb to the early 2020s). Read against the paper, the sample's time point label means: persistent/refractory GD, antithyroid drugs over 5 years with positive TRAb. For both TCR sequencing and RNA sequencing, RNA was extracted from PBMCs in TRIzol. The library was obtained by multiplex PCR. TCRdb names Illumina HiSeq 4000 as the instrument used. TCR beta libraries were built with iRepertoire HTBI primers and Arm-PCR amplification of CDR3 regions. Starting from the raw public reads, TCRdb applied fastp trimming at Q25, assembled clones with MiXCR and retained in-frame beta chains. Each CDR3 protein appears once, grouped with its most common genes and DNA. For this sample the table gives approximately 690,000 distinct CDR3 sequences, of which approximately 29% were detected only once. The top ten clones comprise around 42% of the sample.

The specimen was peripheral blood mononuclear cells (PBMCs), collected when the disease was refractory, from a patient treated with antithyroid drugs. The receptors here all came from a female donor with Graves disease.

The CDR3 loop reads CASSVDPSITWDTGELFF. The CDR3 DNA sequence: TGTGCCAGCAGCGTAGATCCCTCGATTACTTGGGACACCGGGGAGCTGTTTTTT. J is TRBJ2-2 and V is TRBV9; D not resolved. The CDR3 contains 18 residues. Trimming took 0 bases from V and 3 from J, leaving 18 bases between them. The germline V gene encodes CDR1 SGDLS and CDR2 YYNGEE.

The V and J genes are TRBV11-2 and TRBJ2-2; D perhaps matches TRBD1 (5 bases). CDR3 length: 16 residues. CDR1 is SGHAT and CDR2 is FQNNGV in the germline V gene. V lost 5 bases and J lost 5, with 18 bases in between. In DNA form, the CDR3 reads TGTGCCAGCAGCCCGAATCAAGGGGTGTCAACCGGGGAGCTGTTTTTT. As protein: CASSPNQGVSTGELFF.

This clonotype appeared a few times. This chain uses TRBV6-1 with TRBJ2-5; tentative D call: TRBD2 (6 bases). Germline CDR1 MNHNS, CDR2 SASEGT. The CDR3 has 14 residues. V lost 5 bases and J lost 4, with 14 bases in between. The CDR3 sequence: CASSPLGEVETQYF. The CDR3 DNA reads as TGTGCCAGCAGTCCTCTGGGGGAGGTAGAGACCCAGTACTTC.

In this sample, this clonotype turned up a few times. V and J are TRBV5-1 and TRBJ1-1; a possible D gene is TRBD1 (5 bases). V was pared by 4 bases and J by 0 bases, with 16 bases between. The CDR3 is 16 amino acids. Germline V gene data show CDR1 as SGHRS and CDR2 as YFSETQ. The CDR3 spells CASSQTTGRMNTEAFF. CDR3 DNA: TGCGCCAGCAGCCAAACAACGGGACGGATGAACACTGAAGCTTTCTTT. The full variable domain, rest sourced from reference TRBV5-1 and TRBJ1-1, is KAGVTQTPRYLIKTRGQQVTLSCSPISGHRSVSWYQQTPGQGLQFLFEYFSETQRNKGNFPGRFSGRQFSNSRSEMNVSTLELGDSALYLCASSQTTGRMNTEAFFGQGTRLTVV.

This clonotype was counted a few times. J is TRBJ1-1 and V is TRBV18; D not certain. CDR1 and CDR2 from the germline V gene are KGHSH and LQKENI. Between the trimmed V and J ends, which lost 3 bases and 7 bases, there was a span of 15 bases. CDR3 length: 14 residues. CDR3 sequence (DNA): TGTGCCAGCTCACCGTCAGATAATTGGGATGAAGCTTTCTTT. This encodes CASSPSDNWDEAFF. Looking up the rest from reference TRBV18 and TRBJ1-1 gives the full variable domain: NAGVMQNPRHLVRRRGQEARLRCSPMKGHSHVYWYRQLPEEGLKFMVYLQKENIIDESGMPKERFSAEFPKEGPSILRIQQVVRGDSAAYFCASSPSDNWDEAFFGQGTRLTVV.

This clonotype has more than one count but fewer than ten. This rearrangement joins TRBV11-2 to TRBJ1-2; D remains ambiguous. This CDR3 is built from 14 residues. Germline CDR1 SGHAT, CDR2 FQNNGV. Trimming stripped 0 bases from V and 3 bases from J, with 8 bases between. The CDR3 DNA follows: TGTGCCAGCAGCTTAGATCCGGGCTACTATGGCTACACCTTC. Its translation is CASSLDPGYYGYTF.

The genes are TRBV19 and TRBJ1-5, with D possibly being TRBD1 (5 bases). Trimming took 3 bases from V and 3 from J, leaving 12 bases between them. Germline V gene data show CDR1 as LNHDA and CDR2 as SQIVND (reference sequence). This CDR3 has 15 amino acids. The chain's CDR3 is CASSIIDSYNQPQHF. For the CDR3, the DNA is TGTGCCAGTAGTATCATCGACAGTTACAATCAGCCCCAGCATTTT.

The V and J genes are TRBV12-3 or TRBV12-4 and TRBJ2-1; D uncertain. V was trimmed by 5 bases and J by 9 bases, leaving 8 bases between them. The CDR3 covers 11 residues. The CDR3 spells CASSAKVEQFF. CDR3 in DNA: TGTGCCAGCAGTGCTAAGGTTGAGCAGTTCTTC.

This rearrangement joins TRBV3-1 to TRBJ2-1, with TRBD1 as a possible D gene (5 bases). This CDR3 comprises 12 residues. Germline V gene lookup returns CDR1 LGHDT and CDR2 YNNKEL (reference sequence). V lost 3 bases and J lost 8, with 8 bases in between. CDR3 sequence reads: CASSHGQDEQFF. The DNA of the CDR3 is TGTGCCAGCAGCCACGGACAAGATGAGCAGTTCTTC.

The rearrangement links TRBV29-1 to TRBJ1-1; D is unclear. Germline V CDR1 and CDR2: SQVTM, ANQGSEA. This CDR3 comprises 13 residues. Trimming removed 4 bases from V and 6 bases from J, with 15 bases in between. Written as DNA, the CDR3 is TGCAGCGTTGGTTGGGGAGTCTTCGCTGAAGCTTTCTTT. Translation gives CSVGWGVFAEAFF.

The V and J genes are TRBV6-1 and TRBJ2-7; D may be TRBD1 or TRBD2 (5 bases each). The germline gives CDR1 MNHNS, CDR2 SASEGT. The CDR3 runs 14 residues. The V end was cut by 7 bases, the J end by 3 bases, with 16 bases between. CDR3 region: CASKGLGTNYEQYF. CDR3 sequence (DNA): TGTGCCAGCAAGGGCTTAGGGACCAACTACGAGCAGTACTTC.

This clonotype was observed at least ten times. The J gene is TRBJ2-5, the V gene TRBV28; either TRBD1 or TRBD2 may fit D (6 bases each). The CDR3 runs 17 residues. Germline assignment: CDR1 MDHEN and CDR2 SYDVKM. Trimming pared 5 bases from V and 5 bases from J, leaving 24 bases between. CDR3 DNA: TGTGCCAGCAGTCCCCTCTTGAACAGGGAGGAGGTGGAGACCCAGTACTTC. Its protein product is CASSPLLNREEVETQYF.

J is TRBJ1-2 and V is TRBV19, with TRBD1 as a possible D gene (5 bases). Germline CDR1 and CDR2: LNHDA and SQIVND (reference sequence). There are 12 residues in the CDR3. The V end lost 7 bases, the J end lost 6 bases, and 12 bases lay between the germline ends. CDR3: CASKGHQHGYTF. The CDR3 DNA reads as TGTGCCAGTAAAGGACACCAACATGGCTACACCTTC.

This chain uses TRBV9 with TRBJ2-7; 9 nucleotides line up with TRBD2. The CDR3 extends over 16 amino acids. The V gene end was trimmed by 0 bases and the J gene end by 7 bases; junction bases not matched to a gene: 11. Germline values: CDR1 SGDLS, CDR2 YYNGEE. This CDR3 reads CASSVGASGALGEQYF. CDR3 nucleotide sequence: TGTGCCAGCAGCGTAGGTGCTAGCGGGGCCCTTGGTGAGCAGTACTTC.

The V gene is TRBV19, the J gene TRBJ1-4; D is unresolved. The CDR3 extends over 14 amino acids. V lost 7 bases, J lost 8 bases, and 17 bases lay in between. CDR1 is LNHDA and CDR2 is SQIVND in the germline V gene (reference sequence). The CDR3 here is CASTPPGSREKLFF. CDR3 DNA sequence: TGTGCCAGTACCCCCCCGGGGAGTAGAGAAAAACTGTTTTTT. Full variable domain (rest looked up from reference TRBV19 and TRBJ1-4): DGGITQSPKYLFRKEGQNVTLSCEQNLNHDAMYWYRQDPGQGLRLIYYSQIVNDFQKGDIAEGYSVSREKKESFPLTVTSAQKNPTAFYLCASTPPGSREKLFFGSGTQLSVL.

J is TRBJ2-5 and V is TRBV20-1; no reliable D call. From germline, CDR1 is DFQATT and CDR2 SNEGSKA (reference sequence). The CDR3 is made up of 11 amino acids. V lost 5 bases and J 5 bases, leaving 9 bases between the germline ends. This chain's CDR3 is CSAFGGETQYF. The CDR3 DNA reads TGCAGTGCTTTCGGTGGGGAGACCCAGTACTTC.

This clonotype was detected many times. The CDR3 protein is CASSLAQAGQLYGYTF. The CDR3 region has the DNA TGTGCCAGCAGTTTAGCCCAGGCGGGACAGCTCTATGGCTACACCTTC. This chain links TRBV28 with TRBJ1-2, with 7 bases fitting TRBD1. The CDR3 sequence is 16 residues long. Trimming removed 2 bases from V and 4 bases from J; junction bases left unmatched: 10. Per germline, CDR1 MDHEN and CDR2 SYDVKM.

The rearrangement joins TRBV29-1 to TRBJ1-2; D remains ambiguous. V was pared by 4 bases and J by 1 base, with 7 bases between. The CDR3 runs 12 residues. Per the germline V gene, CDR1 is SQVTM and CDR2 is ANQGSEA. The CDR3 sequence is CSVGLSNYGYTF. CDR3 nucleotides: TGCAGCGTTGGACTAAGTAACTATGGCTACACCTTC.

In its sample, this clonotype was seen a few times. The rearrangement links TRBV19 to TRBJ1-2; the match to TRBD1 covers 9 bases. Trimming removed 4 bases from V and 3 bases from J; junction bases left unmatched: 6. From germline, CDR1 is LNHDA and CDR2 SQIVND (reference sequence). The CDR3 sequence is 15 residues long. The CDR3 sequence is CASSTPTGGHYGYTF. The CDR3 coding sequence is TGTGCCAGTAGTACCCCGACAGGGGGGCACTATGGCTACACCTTC.

This chain uses TRBV28 with TRBJ1-1, with no clear D. The CDR3 loop spans 15 amino acids. Germline CDR1 MDHEN, CDR2 SYDVKM. V was cut by 7 bases and J by 0 bases, with 15 bases left in between. The CDR3 is CASINRLVMNTEAFF. CDR3 coding DNA: TGTGCCAGCATAAACCGATTAGTCATGAACACTGAAGCTTTCTTT.

This clonotype was observed a few times. This chain uses TRBV30 with TRBJ1-6; weak D call: TRBD1 (5 bases). Between the trimmed V and J ends, which lost 4 bases and 3 bases, there was a span of 10 bases. This CDR3 spans 14 amino acids. The germline V gene encodes CDR1 GTSNPN and CDR2 SVGIG (reference sequence). CDR3 nucleotides: TGTGCCTGGACAGGGACGGGCTATAATTCACCCCTCCACTTT. It is translated as CAWTGTGYNSPLHF.

This chain joins TRBV29-1 and TRBJ1-3; D is possibly TRBD1 (5 bases). CDR3 length: 14 amino acids. CDR1 is SQVTM and CDR2 is ANQGSEA in the germline V gene. Between the trimmed V and J ends, which lost 4 bases and 0 bases, there was a span of 10 bases. The CDR3 reads CSVVGTSSGNTIYF. In DNA form, the CDR3 reads TGCAGCGTTGTCGGGACGAGCTCTGGAAACACCATATATTTT.

V is TRBV11-1 and J is TRBJ1-2; a weak D match, TRBD1 (6 bases). The germline V and J ends were trimmed by 4 bases and 8 bases, with 14 bases remaining between them. The germline gives CDR1 SGHAT, CDR2 FQDESV (reference sequence). This CDR3 spans 13 amino acids. The CDR3 DNA follows: TGTGCCAGCAGCTACCCAGGGGTCGGAGGCTACACCTTC. Amino acids: CASSYPGVGGYTF.

Turning to this clonotype: This could be a read error, since a much larger clone is one nucleotide away. The CDR3 DNA reads as TGTGCCAGCAGTACGACAGGGAGCAGAGCTAACTATGGCTACACCTTC. Amino acids: CASSTTGSRANYGYTF. This chain joins TRBV28 and TRBJ1-2; TRBD1 matches 7 bases. Germline V gene sequence: CDR1 MDHEN, CDR2 SYDVKM. This CDR3 spans 16 amino acids. V shed 5 bases, J shed 0 bases, and the junction held 9 bases outside the gene matches.

The chain is built from TRBV20-1 and TRBJ2-5; 7 bases are shared with TRBD2. The V and J ends lost 4 bases and 7 bases, in that order; junction bases with no gene match: 18. The CDR3 has 16 residues. The germline gives CDR1 DFQATT, CDR2 SNEGSKA (reference sequence). The CDR3 region has the DNA TGCAGTGCTACGAAAGCGACTAGCACTCAAGAGGCGACCCAGTACTTC. Encoded protein: CSATKATSTQEATQYF.

The rearrangement joins TRBV2 to TRBJ2-2, with 13 nucleotides matching TRBD2. The CDR3 covers 16 residues. The germline V gene has CDR1 SNHLY and CDR2 FYNNEI. With 6 bases clipped from V and 4 bases from J, the junction kept 5 bases outside the gene matches. The CDR3: CASSPGLAGFTGELFF. CDR3 bases: TGTGCCAGCAGCCCGGGACTAGCGGGATTCACCGGGGAGCTGTTTTTT.

A note on this clonotype: A much larger clone differs from this one at a single base, so this may be a read error. V is TRBV12-3 or TRBV12-4 and J is TRBJ1-2; a possible D gene is TRBD1 (5 bases). The CDR3 length is 13 residues. Trimming left V 5 bases short and J 8 bases short, with 15 bases between. This chain's CDR3 is CASSPKAGRGYTF. DNA of the CDR3: TGTGCCAGCAGTCCCAAGGCAGGGCGAGGCTACACCTTC.